Included here is one T cell receptor (beta chain) sequence, with context. The sample originates from a study of OX40 agonist ivuxolimab in advanced cancers. Trimming left V 5 bases short and J 0 bases short, with 5 bases between. Per the germline V gene, CDR1 is GTSNPN and CDR2 is SVGIG (reference sequence). This CDR3 is 12 amino acids long. Clones were read by immunoSEQ multiplex PCR, and TCRdb kept only the in-frame ones, dropping some. The data hold over 50,000 clones, with approximately 90% observed a single time. The chain employs TRBV30 and TRBJ1-3; D unresolved. This sequence originates from an adult with an advanced solid tumor such as melanoma, head and neck, liver or kidney cancer. Specimen: CD4+ or CD8+ T cells sorted from blood, collected in a trial of the OX40 agonist ivuxolimab. Here the CDR3 reads CAWDSSGNTIYF. CDR3 nucleotides: TGTGCCTGGGATTCCTCTGGAAACACCATATATTTT.